This TCR beta chain comes out of a study of cytotoxic CD8 clonotypes in ibrutinib-treated CLL (dated by TCRdb to about 2021). About the investigation overall: In this cohort, some 14 patients were treatment-naive and approximately 10 were relapsed/refractory, while around 17 had unmutated IGHV. Partial responses were observed in approximately 24 patients and complete responses in 2; after a median follow-up of 68 months, remission was maintained in 15 or so patients and progression was observed in roughly twelve. Cryopreserved peripheral blood mononuclear cells were obtained prior to treatment, at the time of response, and at either disease progression or sustained remission. Of the approximately 90 participants in the trial, 25 to 30 had longitudinal samples available. Response samples were obtained after a median of 12 months of treatment, with a range of roughly 6 to 36 months. An average of 255,043 productive templates and about 100,000 productive rearrangements was obtained per sample. What the work shows at the level of the full study, not this receptor alone: Sampling times were not matched between patients in sustained remission and patients whose disease was progressing, and lymph node repertoires were not examined. At baseline, clonality was higher than in age-matched healthy donors and showed a strong correlation with circulating CD8+ T-cell counts. Public clonotypes were rare and either contracted or stayed stable during treatment, and the rise in clonality at ibrutinib response reflected the expansion of private clonotypes. Clonality increased at ibrutinib response, stayed stable in sustained remission, and fell back toward baseline at progression.

A MiSeq instrument was used for deep resolution sequencing, which targeted depths ranging from 1 in 1 million up to 1 in 200,000 T cells, with coverage averaging 10x for each clonotype. The immunoSEQ hsTCRB Kit was used to generate the TCR beta libraries. The original methods were these. Data were analyzed with ImmunoSEQ Data Assistant and ImmunoSEQ Analyzer, with V, D and J genes assigned per IMGT definitions. Clonality, which ranges from 0 to 1, was calculated as one minus the normalized Shannon entropy of productive rearrangement frequencies. Public clonotype analysis was restricted to overrepresented clonotypes comprising at least 0.05% of each patient's repertoire. Repertoires from more than ten age-matched healthy donors in immuneACCESS were used as clonality controls. This immuneACCESS table, as held by TCRdb, lists in-frame sequences with V and J called but not all clones. Of the missing ones, under half trace to an unresolved V gene in checked studies; the others have no known cause. V, J and clone size are taken as reported in that table, and D and trimming were inferred from the DNA itself. This sample has around 300,000 clones in its table, and around four fifths of those were observed once. Of the sample, approximately 7% falls within the top ten clones.

The germline V gene sets CDR1 to SGHTA and CDR2 to FQGNSA. The germline ends are 8 bases apart after V is trimmed by 5 bases and J by 6 bases. The CDR3 starts with the cysteine, ends with the phenylalanine, and has 11 residues. Just CDR3 DNA is preserved here, 33 bases in frame from base 1. Around 2 micrograms of genomic DNA were extracted from cryopreserved PBMCs for TCR beta library preparation. Longitudinal blood samples from CLL patients on ibrutinib monotherapy were analyzed using high-throughput TCR beta sequencing. The patients took part in an open-label, single-center phase 2 trial of ibrutinib monotherapy. In this sample, this clone turned up once. The antigen this receptor binds is unknown. Base qualities are not recorded, but no much larger clone differs from it by a single base.

The sequence was collected from a human donor with chronic lymphocytic leukemia. The input for sequencing was PBMCs, taken before ibrutinib treatment. The chain is encoded by TRBV7-2 joined to TRBJ2-7; confidence is insufficient to name the D gene. Here is the DNA: TGTGCCAGCAGCCCCAGGTTCGAGCAGTACTTC. Its protein is CASSPRFEQYF.